The 20 T cell receptor beta chains below come from one sample, sequenced in a study of vaccination effects on CD4 cells after COVID-19. Their antigen targets remain unknown. The table came from immunoSEQ multiplex PCR; TCRdb's copy has only in-frame clones and leaves some out. The sample lists tens of thousands of clones; 74% were seen once. Cultured cells yielded isolated CD4+ T cells after 10 days. Participants received two doses of either the BNT162b2 or mRNA-1273 vaccine. Sequenced here: CD4+ T cells from PBMCs cultured without peptide, sampled after COVID-19 vaccination. These receptors all come from a human donor who received a COVID-19 vaccine.

On this clone: No conserved phenylalanine or tryptophan is present at the end of the CDR3, so a read error is the likely explanation. It is unclear where the CDR3 begins or ends on the DNA, so no DNA is shown, and the CDR3 is as TCRdb lists it. The rearrangement uses TRBV5-1 and TRBJ1-1. Including both end residues, the CDR3 is 16 amino acids long. Germline V gives CDR1 SGHRS, CDR2 YFSETQ. The CDR3 protein is CASSLSRGTTHTRGFL.

V and J are TRBV7-3 and TRBJ2-5; TRBD1 aligns across 8 bases. V lost 4 bases to trimming and J lost 9 bases; unmatched junction nucleotides: 13. CDR1 SGHTA and CDR2 FQGTGA come from the germline V gene. The CDR3 contains 15 residues. This CDR3 is CASSYDRGPAAAQYF. For the CDR3, the DNA is TGTGCCAGCAGCTACGACAGGGGCCCCGCCGCGGCCCAGTACTTC.

The rearrangement joins TRBV19 to TRBJ2-2; 10 positions agree with TRBD2. Trimming cost V 6 bases and J 2 bases; bases outside gene matches: 6. The CDR3 runs 16 residues. Germline CDR1 reads LNHDA; CDR2 reads SQIVND (reference sequence). This chain's CDR3 is CASSASGGLNTGELFF. The DNA for the CDR3 is TGTGCCAGTAGCGCTAGCGGGGGCCTAAACACCGGGGAGCTGTTTTTT.

V usage is TRBV5-6 and J usage is TRBJ2-1; D assignment may be TRBD1 or TRBD2 (5 bases each). CDR3 size: 15 residues. Germline loops: CDR1 SGHDT, CDR2 YYEEEE. With 4 bases removed from V and 5 bases from J, the gap between germline ends came to 16 bases. The CDR3 region is CASSRPGRDHNEQFF. The CDR3 DNA sequence: TGTGCCAGCAGCCGGCCGGGCAGGGACCACAATGAGCAGTTCTTC.

The chain carries TRBV6-1 and TRBJ1-2; D uncertain. Germline CDR1 reads MNHNS; CDR2 reads SASEGT. The CDR3 has 13 residues. Trimming took 3 bases from V and 4 from J, leaving 9 bases between them. The CDR3: CASSDPGPYGYTF. CDR3 DNA sequence: TGTGCCAGCAGTGACCCGGGTCCCTATGGCTACACCTTC.

This chain uses TRBV24-1 with TRBJ2-1, with unresolved D. V was cut by 4 bases and J by 1 base, with 13 bases left in between. Germline assignment: CDR1 KGHDR and CDR2 SFDVKD. This CDR3 is built from 16 residues. The CDR3 bases are TGTGCCACCAGTGAATCGAAGGTAGGGTCCTACAATGAGCAGTTCTTC. This encodes CATSESKVGSYNEQFF.

This chain joins TRBV19 and TRBJ1-6, with a tentative D call TRBD1 (5 bases). This CDR3 has 14 residues. In germline, CDR1 is LNHDA, CDR2 SQIVND (reference sequence). V was clipped by 3 bases and J by 8 bases, with 11 bases between them. The CDR3 nucleotides read TGTGCCAGTAGTATCCATGGGGGTTATTCACCCCTCCACTTT. Its translation is CASSIHGGYSPLHF.

The table lists this clone with a count of one. The chain combines TRBV18 with TRBJ1-1; D not certain. The germline V gene encodes CDR1 KGHSH and CDR2 LQKENI. Deletions cut 2 bases from V and 4 bases from J, with 5 bases between. This CDR3 has 12 residues. The CDR3 DNA reads as TGTGCCAGCTCACCAGTAGGCACTGAAGCTTTCTTT. Protein: CASSPVGTEAFF.

The V and J genes are TRBV4-1 and TRBJ2-4, with D perhaps TRBD1 (6 bases). This CDR3 has 17 residues. Germline assignment: CDR1 MGHRA and CDR2 YSYEKL. Trimming stripped 1 base from V and 1 base from J, with 14 bases between. In DNA, the CDR3 is TGCGCCAGCAGCCAAGGTTCAGGGGTAACGGCCAAAAACATTCAGTACTTC. This translates into CASSQGSGVTAKNIQYF.

V and J are TRBV19 and TRBJ1-1; TRBD1 is a possible D gene (6 bases). This CDR3 comprises 14 residues. Trimming removed 6 bases from V and 4 bases from J, with 15 bases in between. The germline V gene has CDR1 LNHDA and CDR2 SQIVND (reference sequence). The CDR3 loop is CASRLGRGITEAFF. The CDR3 DNA is TGTGCCAGTAGACTAGGGAGGGGGATCACTGAAGCTTTCTTT.

The V gene is TRBV18, the J gene TRBJ2-1, with 14 bases fitting TRBD2. CDR3 length: 15 residues. Looked up from germline, CDR1 is KGHSH and CDR2 is LQKENI. The V gene end was trimmed by 5 bases and the J gene end by 6 bases; junction bases not matched to a gene: 3. CDR3: CASSGLAGGVNEQFF. CDR3 sequence (DNA): TGTGCCAGCTCAGGACTAGCGGGGGGAGTCAATGAGCAGTTCTTC.

The chain uses TRBV3-1 (or the pseudogene TRBV3-2) and TRBJ1-4; 8 nucleotides align to TRBD1. V was pared by 3 bases and J by 7 bases, with 7 bases of the junction left unmatched. The CDR3 is made up of 15 amino acids. Germline lookup yields CDR1 LGHDT and CDR2 YNNKEL (reference sequence). The CDR3, as DNA: TGTGCCAGCAGCCAGAGGAGACAGGGGAGTGAAAAACTGTTTTTT. This encodes CASSQRRQGSEKLFF.

The chain joins TRBV5-6 to TRBJ1-1, with no clear D. The V end lost 6 bases, the J end lost 5 bases, and 14 bases lay between the germline ends. Germline V CDR1 and CDR2: SGHDT, YYEEEE. This CDR3 contains 13 residues. The CDR3 region is CASTLFRGTEAFF. In nucleotides, the CDR3 is TGTGCCAGCACCCTTTTCCGGGGAACTGAAGCTTTCTTT.

The V call is TRBV21-1, the J call TRBJ1-5. TRBV21-1 constitutes a pseudogene. The CDR3 has 15 amino acids. DNA for the CDR3: TGTGCCAGCAGCTCCGGGACGGCTAGCAATCAGCCCCAGCATTTT. Translating gives CASSSGTASNQPQHF.

This clone showed up just a few times. This chain connects TRBV6-6 to TRBJ1-1; D is ambiguous. Germline loops: CDR1 MNHNY, CDR2 SVGAGI (reference sequence). The CDR3 has 13 residues. V was cut by 6 bases and J by 1 base, with 9 bases left in between. The CDR3 region is CASRGRSNTEAFF. The CDR3 nucleotides read TGTGCCAGCAGAGGACGGTCGAACACTGAAGCTTTCTTT.

The chain employs TRBV27 and TRBJ1-1; perhaps TRBD1 as D (6 bases). CDR1 and CDR2 from the germline V gene are MNHEY and SMNVEV (reference sequence). V was pared by 5 bases and J by 1 base, with 17 bases between. The CDR3 sequence is 16 residues long. CDR3 sequence reads: CASSHHPPTGNTEAFF. The CDR3 DNA reads TGTGCCAGCAGTCACCACCCGCCGACAGGGAACACTGAAGCTTTCTTT.

This chain links TRBV5-1 with TRBJ2-1; D is perhaps TRBD2 (6 bases). Germline CDR1 SGHRS, CDR2 YFSETQ. This CDR3 has 15 amino acids. Trimming left V 4 bases short and J 3 bases short, with 14 bases between. CDR3 amino acids: CASSTTGTYYNEQFF. CDR3 bases: TGCGCCAGCAGCACTACCGGGACTTACTACAATGAGCAGTTCTTC.

The gene calls are TRBV5-1 and TRBJ1-1; unclear D gene. V lost 2 bases to trimming and J lost 0 bases, with 5 bases between them. The CDR3 loop spans 13 amino acids. The germline V gene has CDR1 SGHRS and CDR2 YFSETQ. CDR3 in DNA: TGCGCCAGCAGCTTTAGTATGAACACTGAAGCTTTCTTT. Translating gives CASSFSMNTEAFF.

The chain recombines TRBV7-9 with TRBJ2-5; weak D call: TRBD2 (6 bases). The CDR3 contains 15 residues. CDR1 and CDR2 from the germline V gene are SEHNR and FQNEAQ (reference sequence). V was clipped by 5 bases and J by 5 bases, with 18 bases between them. CDR3 nucleotide sequence: TGTGCCAGCAGCCTGGACCGCGGGATATGGGAGACCCAGTACTTC. As protein: CASSLDRGIWETQYF.

The V and J genes are TRBV28 and TRBJ2-7; 7 positions match TRBD1. The germline gives CDR1 MDHEN, CDR2 SYDVKM. The CDR3 has 13 amino acids. CDR3 DNA: TGTGCCAGCAGTGGGGCCGGGACAGACGGATCCAGAGTC. Translated: CASSGAGTDGSRV.